The clone carrying this T cell receptor (beta chain) has only a few counts. The data were taken from a study of blood T cell repertoires in COVID-19. Study as a whole: The origin of the acute and convalescent COVID-19 samples was the United States, Italy and Spain. PBMCs, B-cell-depleted T cells, or T cells provided the cDNA or gDNA that made up the material.

The CDR3 is 13 amino acids. Germline assignment: CDR1 SEHNR and CDR2 FQNEAQ (reference sequence). Trimming stripped 5 bases from V and 7 bases from J, with 14 bases between. In the original workflow: Amplification with reference gene primers provided the estimates of nucleated cell counts. The protocol was immunoSEQ multiplex PCR, while the TCRdb copy is restricted to in-frame clones and leaves out a portion. The DNA gave D and trimming, while V, J and clone size come from that table. This table has approximately 250,000 clones, approximately 82% appearing once. The sequencing sample was made of peripheral blood. The chain uses TRBV7-9 and TRBJ1-1, with D possibly being TRBD1 (5 bases). This receptor was obtained from a man in his forties who had recovered from COVID-19. The CDR3: CASSRGGGIEAFF. For the CDR3, the DNA is TGTGCCAGCAGCCGTGGGGGAGGGATTGAAGCTTTCTTT.